This paragraph covers one T cell receptor beta chain sequence. Its antigen is not known. This sample is drawn from a study of CD8+ T cells in alopecia areata. Study-level results: Clonality exceeded that of normal scalp in lesional scalp, most notably in alopecia totalis/universalis.

Sequencing relied on a cDNA template that was reverse transcribed from extracted RNA. Sequenced by immunoSEQ multiplex PCR; TCRdb stores in-frame clones only, minus some. The sample has some 130,000 clones; roughly 61% are singletons. Researchers took lesional scalp punch biopsies and peripheral blood from people who were alopecia areata patients. There are 14 residues in the CDR3. Germline V gene sequence: CDR1 SEHNR, CDR2 FQNEAQ (reference sequence). Trimming took off 2 bases at V and 6 bases at J, with 12 bases between the two ends. The specimen comprised CD4+ T cells sorted from blood, sampled at week 0. This sequence was found in a human donor with alopecia areata. The V and J genes are TRBV7-9 and TRBJ2-3; D might be TRBD2 (6 bases). In DNA, the CDR3 is TGTGCCAGCAGCTTAAGTACTAGCTTTGATACGCAGTATTTT. As protein: CASSLSTSFDTQYF.